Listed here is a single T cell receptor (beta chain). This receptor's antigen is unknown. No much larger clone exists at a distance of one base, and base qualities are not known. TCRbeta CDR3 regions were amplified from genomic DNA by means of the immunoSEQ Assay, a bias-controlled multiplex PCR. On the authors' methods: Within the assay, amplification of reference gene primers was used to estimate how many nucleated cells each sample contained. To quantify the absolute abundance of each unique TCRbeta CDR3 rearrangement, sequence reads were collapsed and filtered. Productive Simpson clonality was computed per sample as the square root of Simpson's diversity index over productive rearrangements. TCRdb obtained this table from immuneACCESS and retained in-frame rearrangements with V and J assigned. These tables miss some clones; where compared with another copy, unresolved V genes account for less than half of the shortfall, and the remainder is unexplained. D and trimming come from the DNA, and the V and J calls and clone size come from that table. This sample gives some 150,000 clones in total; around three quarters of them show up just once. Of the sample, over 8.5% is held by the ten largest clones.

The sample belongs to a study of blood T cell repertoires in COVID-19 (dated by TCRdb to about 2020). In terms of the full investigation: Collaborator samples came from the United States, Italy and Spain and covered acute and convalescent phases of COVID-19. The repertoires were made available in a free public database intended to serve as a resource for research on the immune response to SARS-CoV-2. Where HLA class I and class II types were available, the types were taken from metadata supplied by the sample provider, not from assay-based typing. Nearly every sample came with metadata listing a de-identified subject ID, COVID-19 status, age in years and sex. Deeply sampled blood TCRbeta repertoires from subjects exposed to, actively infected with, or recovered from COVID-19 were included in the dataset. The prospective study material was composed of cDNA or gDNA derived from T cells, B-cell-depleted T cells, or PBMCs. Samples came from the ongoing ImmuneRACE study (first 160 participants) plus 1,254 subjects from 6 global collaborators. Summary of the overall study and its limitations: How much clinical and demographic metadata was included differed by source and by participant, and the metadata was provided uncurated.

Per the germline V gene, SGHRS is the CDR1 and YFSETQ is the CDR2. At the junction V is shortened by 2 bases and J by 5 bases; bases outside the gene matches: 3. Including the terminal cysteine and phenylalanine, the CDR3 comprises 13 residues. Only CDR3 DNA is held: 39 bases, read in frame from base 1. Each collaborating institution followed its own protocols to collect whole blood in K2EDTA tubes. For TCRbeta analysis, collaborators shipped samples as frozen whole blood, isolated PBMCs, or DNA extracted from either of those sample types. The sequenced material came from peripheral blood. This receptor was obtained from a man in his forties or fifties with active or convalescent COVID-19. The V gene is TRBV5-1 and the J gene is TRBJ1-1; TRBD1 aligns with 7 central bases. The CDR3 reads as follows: CASSFNRGTEAFF. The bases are TGCGCCAGCAGCTTCAACAGGGGAACTGAAGCTTTCTTT. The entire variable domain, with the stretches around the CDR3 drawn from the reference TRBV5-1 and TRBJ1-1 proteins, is KAGVTQTPRYLIKTRGQQVTLSCSPISGHRSVSWYQQTPGQGLQFLFEYFSETQRNKGNFPGRFSGRQFSNSRSEMNVSTLELGDSALYLCASSFNRGTEAFFGQGTRLTVV.